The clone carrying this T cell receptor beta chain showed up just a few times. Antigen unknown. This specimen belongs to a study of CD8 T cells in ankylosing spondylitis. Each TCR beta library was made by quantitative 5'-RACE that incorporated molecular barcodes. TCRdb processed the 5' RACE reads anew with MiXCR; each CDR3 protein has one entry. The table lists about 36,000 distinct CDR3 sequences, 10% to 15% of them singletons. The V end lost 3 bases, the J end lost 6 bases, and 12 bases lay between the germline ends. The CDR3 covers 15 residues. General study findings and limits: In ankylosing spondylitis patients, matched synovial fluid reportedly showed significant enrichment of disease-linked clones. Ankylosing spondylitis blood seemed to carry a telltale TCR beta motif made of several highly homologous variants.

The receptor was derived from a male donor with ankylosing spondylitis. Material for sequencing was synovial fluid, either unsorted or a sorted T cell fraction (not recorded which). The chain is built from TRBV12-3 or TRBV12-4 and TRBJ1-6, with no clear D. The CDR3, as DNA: TGTGCCAGCAGTTTTTTTTGGACGTCTAATTCACCCCTCCACTTT. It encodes CASSFFWTSNSPLHF.